A selection of T cell receptor beta chains follows, all from one sample in a study of monozygotic twins with cystic fibrosis. Sequenced by immunoSEQ multiplex PCR; TCRdb stores in-frame clones only, minus some. The sample contains about 30,000 clones, just under 85% of which appear only once. Sequenced sample: blood. These TCRs come from a girl aged 2-10 years with cystic fibrosis. Both conserved end residues are part of each CDR3. A D gene is named only where the DNA matches it firmly. Size is stated for part of the rows, as once, few or many counts, or as a class when the clone is expanded.

V: TRBV4-2
size: few
D: TRBD1
length: 15
J: TRBJ1-5
DNA: TGTGCCAGCAGCTCGGCCGGGACAGGGGGACAGCCCCAGCATTTT
CDR3: CASSSAGTGGQPQHF

V: TRBV27
size: NA
D: NA
length: 15
J: TRBJ1-1
DNA: TGTGCCAGCAGTTTAGATAGATTGACTCACACTGAAGCTTTCTTT
CDR3: CASSLDRLTHTEAFF

V: TRBV4-1
size: NA
D: NA
length: 14
J: TRBJ2-7
DNA: TGCGCCAGCAGCCAAGGGGTTGGATACTACGAGCAGTACTTC
CDR3: CASSQGVGYYEQYF

V: TRBV28
size: NA
D: NA
length: 13
J: TRBJ1-1
DNA: TGTGCCAGCAGTTACACAATGAACACTGAAGCTTTCTTT
CDR3: CASSYTMNTEAFF

V: TRBV10-2
size: NA
D: NA
length: 14
J: TRBJ1-3
DNA: TGCGCCAGCGGGGGAAATTTATTTGGAAACACCATATATTTT
CDR3: CASGGNLFGNTIYF

V: TRBV28
size: NA
D: NA
length: 14
J: TRBJ1-6
DNA: TGTGCCAGCAGTTTCCCAGGGACTGGGTCACCCCTCCACTTT
CDR3: CASSFPGTGSPLHF

V: TRBV7-2
size: NA
D: NA
length: 15
J: TRBJ1-1
DNA: TGTGCCAGCAGCTTGGGCAGTCCCCCGTCCTCGGGAGCTTTCTTT
CDR3: CASSLGSPPSSGAFF

V: TRBV7-6
size: NA
D: NA
length: 14
J: TRBJ1-1
DNA: TGTGCCAGCAGCTCCGAAGCCACGTCCGCTGAAGCTTTCTTT
CDR3: CASSSEATSAEAFF

V: TRBV5-1
size: NA
D: TRBD1
length: 13
J: TRBJ2-7
DNA: TGCGCCAGCAGCCCGGGACAGGGCAACGAGCAGTACTTC
CDR3: CASSPGQGNEQYF

V: TRBV6-1
size: NA
D: NA
length: 15
J: TRBJ1-5
DNA: TGTGCCAGCAGTGTTGAGGGCTCGGGCAATCAGCCCCAGCATTTT
CDR3: CASSVEGSGNQPQHF

V: TRBV30
size: NA
D: TRBD1
length: 13
J: TRBJ2-1
DNA: TGTGCCTGGTTGGCCGCGGACAGGGTGGTGCAGTTCTTC
CDR3: CAWLAADRVVQFF

V: TRBV10-1
size: NA
D: TRBD2
length: 14
J: TRBJ2-2
DNA: TGCGCCAGCAGTGCGACTAGCGTAACCGGGGAGCTGTTTTTT
CDR3: CASSATSVTGELFF

V: TRBV30
size: once
D: NA
length: 14
J: TRBJ2-2
DNA: TGTGCCTGGAGTGTACTGGCGGGAACCGGGGAGCTGTTTTTT
CDR3: CAWSVLAGTGELFF

V: TRBV27
size: NA
D: NA
length: 16
J: TRBJ1-5
DNA: TGTGCCAGCAGTTTAGTCTACAGTTATAGCAATCAGCCCCAGCATTTT
CDR3: CASSLVYSYSNQPQHF

V: TRBV10-3
size: NA
D: NA
length: 12
J: TRBJ1-1
DNA: TGTGCCATCAAGGCTGGGGCGGGTGAAGCTTTCTTT
CDR3: CAIKAGAGEAFF

V: TRBV14
size: NA
D: NA
length: 13
J: TRBJ1-2
DNA: TGTGCCAGCAGCCAAGACGGCATTAATGGCTACACCTTC
CDR3: CASSQDGINGYTF

V: TRBV20-1
size: NA
D: NA
length: 11
J: TRBJ1-3
DNA: TGCAGTGCCCAAGTGGGAAACACCATATATTTT
CDR3: CSAQVGNTIYF

V: TRBV6-1
size: NA
D: NA
length: 14
J: TRBJ1-1
DNA: TGTGCCAGCAGTGAAGGGGGGCTGGACACTGAAGCTTTCTTT
CDR3: CASSEGGLDTEAFF

V: TRBV30
size: NA
D: TRBD2
length: 16
J: TRBJ2-1
DNA: TGTGCCAGGGACCTCCCGGCCGGGGGACTAGCTAATGAGCAGTTCTTC
CDR3: CARDLPAGGLANEQFF

V: TRBV11-3
size: once
D: NA
length: 15
J: TRBJ2-5
DNA: TGTGCCAGCAGCCAGATGCCGGGACCCGCGGAGACCCAGTACTTC
CDR3: CASSQMPGPAETQYF

V: TRBV6-4
size: NA
D: TRBD1
length: 13
J: TRBJ1-1
DNA: TGTGCCAGCAGCAGGGGGCAAAACACTGAAGCTTTCTTT
CDR3: CASSRGQNTEAFF

V: TRBV4-2
size: NA
D: TRBD2
length: 22
J: TRBJ2-1
DNA: TGTGCCAGCAGCCAAGAAACAGCTCCGGGACTAGCGGGAGATTGGCCCTACAATGAGCAGTTCTTC
CDR3: CASSQETAPGLAGDWPYNEQFF

V: TRBV30
size: NA
D: NA
length: 12
J: TRBJ1-1
DNA: TGTGCCTGGAGTCCGGGCAACACTGAAGCTTTCTTT
CDR3: CAWSPGNTEAFF

V: TRBV5-1
size: once
D: NA
length: 13
J: TRBJ1-1
DNA: TGCGCCAGCAGCTTCACCTCGAACACTGAAGCTTTCTTT
CDR3: CASSFTSNTEAFF